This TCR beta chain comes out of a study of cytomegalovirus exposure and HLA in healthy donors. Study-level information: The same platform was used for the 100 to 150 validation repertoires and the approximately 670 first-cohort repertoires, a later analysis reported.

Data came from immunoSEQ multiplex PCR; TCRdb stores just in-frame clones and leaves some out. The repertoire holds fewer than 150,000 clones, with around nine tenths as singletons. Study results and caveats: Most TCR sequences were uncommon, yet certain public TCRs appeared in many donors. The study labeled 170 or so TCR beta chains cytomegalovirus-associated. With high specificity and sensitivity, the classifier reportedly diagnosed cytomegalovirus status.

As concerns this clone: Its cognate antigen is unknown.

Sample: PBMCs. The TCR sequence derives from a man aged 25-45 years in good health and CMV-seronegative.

Here the CDR3 reads CASSIDSSNYGYTF. The CDR3 DNA sequence: TGTGCCAGTAGTATCGACAGTTCTAACTATGGCTACACCTTC. V is TRBV19 and J is TRBJ1-2; D may be TRBD1 (5 bases). Germline V gene data show CDR1 as LNHDA and CDR2 as SQIVND (reference sequence). CDR3 length: 14 residues. V lost 3 bases and J lost 0, with 8 bases in between.